This T cell receptor (beta chain) was retrieved from a study of blood T cells in healthy people across ages. A second PCR of roughly 7 to 11 cycles used a sample-barcoded 5' primer and a J-beta primer mix. TCRdb reprocessed the 5' RACE reads via MiXCR and lists one record per CDR3 protein. The table lists approximately 850,000 distinct CDR3 sequences, around two fifths of them singletons. As for this clonotype: Its antigen is not identified.

Study-level findings and limits: It was found that TCR beta diversity correlated strongly with the percentage of naive T cells.

Drawn from each donor were roughly 10 milliliters of peripheral blood. The CDR3 contains 14 residues. Germline CDR1 reads SGHRS; CDR2 reads YFSETQ. V gave up 7 bases and J gave up 2 bases; unmatched junction bases: 9. The chain couples TRBV5-1 to TRBJ2-7, with 7 nucleotides matching TRBD2. The TCR comes from a man in his 60s in good health. Specimen: blood. The CDR3 spells CASGSGLSTYEQYF. The CDR3, as DNA: TGCGCCAGCGGGTCGGGACTATCTACCTACGAGCAGTACTTC.